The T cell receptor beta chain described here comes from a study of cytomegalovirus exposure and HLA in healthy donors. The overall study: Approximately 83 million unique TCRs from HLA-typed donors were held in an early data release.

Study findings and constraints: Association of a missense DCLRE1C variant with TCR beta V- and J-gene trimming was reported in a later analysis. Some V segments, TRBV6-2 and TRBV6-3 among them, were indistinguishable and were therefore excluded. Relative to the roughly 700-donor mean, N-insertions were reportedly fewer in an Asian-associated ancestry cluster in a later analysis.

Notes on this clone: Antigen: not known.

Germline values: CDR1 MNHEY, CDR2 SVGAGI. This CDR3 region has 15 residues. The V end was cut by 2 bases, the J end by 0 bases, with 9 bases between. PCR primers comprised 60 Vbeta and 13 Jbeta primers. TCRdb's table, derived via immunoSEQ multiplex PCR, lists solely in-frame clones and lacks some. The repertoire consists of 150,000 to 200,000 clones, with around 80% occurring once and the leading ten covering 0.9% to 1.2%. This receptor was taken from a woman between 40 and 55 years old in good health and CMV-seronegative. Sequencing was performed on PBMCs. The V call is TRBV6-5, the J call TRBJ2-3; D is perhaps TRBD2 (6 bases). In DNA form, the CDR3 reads TGTGCCAGCAGTTACCGGGGGTTAAGCACAGATACGCAGTATTTT. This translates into CASSYRGLSTDTQYF.